This T cell receptor beta chain was documented in a study of Ad26.COV2.S vaccination and SARS-CoV-2 variants. In the study overall: The donor participated in the COV1001 trial, in its Ad26.COV2.S arm. Study-level findings and limits: The authors reported substantial breadth in spike-specific CD8+ and CD4+ T cell responses after vaccination. Spike-specific TCR breadth in vaccine recipients exceeded that seen in placebo recipients.

With respect to this clone: Its antigen remains unidentified.

Germline V gene lookup returns CDR1 MNHEY and CDR2 SVGEGT. V lost 2 bases to trimming and J lost 1 base, with 9 bases between them. The CDR3 totals 15 residues. Treatment: around 19 received Ad26.COV2.S at low or high dose, single or two shots; a few received placebo; per-sample allocation not given. Sampling occurred on day 63 after the first vaccine or placebo injection. The table came from immunoSEQ multiplex PCR; TCRdb's copy has only in-frame clones and leaves some out. Among 330,000 or so clones listed, about nine tenths were seen once. The specimen was peripheral blood, collected in a trial of Ad26.COV2.S vaccine versus placebo. The chain joins TRBV6-2 or TRBV6-3 to TRBJ2-1; D is perhaps TRBD1 or TRBD2 (6 bases each). This TCR was recovered from a person aged 18 to 59 who received the Ad26.COV2.S COVID-19 vaccine or a placebo. The CDR3 loop reads CASSYGGQSYNEQFF. The CDR3 DNA is TGTGCCAGCAGTTACGGGGGGCAATCCTACAATGAGCAGTTCTTC.